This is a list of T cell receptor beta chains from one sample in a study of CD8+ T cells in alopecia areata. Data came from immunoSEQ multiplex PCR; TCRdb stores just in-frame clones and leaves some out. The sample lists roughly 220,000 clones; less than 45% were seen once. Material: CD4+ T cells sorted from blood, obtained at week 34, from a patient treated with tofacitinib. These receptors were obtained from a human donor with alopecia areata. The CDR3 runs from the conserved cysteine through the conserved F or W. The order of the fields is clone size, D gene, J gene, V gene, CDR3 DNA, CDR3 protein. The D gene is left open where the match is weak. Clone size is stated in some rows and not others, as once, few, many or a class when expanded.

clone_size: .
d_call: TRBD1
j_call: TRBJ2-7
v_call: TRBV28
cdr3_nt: TGTGCCAGCAGTTTAGGGACAGGGGTACGAGACGAGCAGTACTTC
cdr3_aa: CASSLGTGVRDEQYF

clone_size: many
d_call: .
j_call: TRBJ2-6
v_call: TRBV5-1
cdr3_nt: TGCGCCAGCAGCTCGGGCTCTGGGGCCAACGTCCTGACTTTC
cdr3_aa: CASSSGSGANVLTF

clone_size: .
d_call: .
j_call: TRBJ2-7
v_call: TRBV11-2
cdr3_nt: TGTGCCAGCAGCCTCGCCCAAAGCGGCGAGCAGTACTTC
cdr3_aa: CASSLAQSGEQYF

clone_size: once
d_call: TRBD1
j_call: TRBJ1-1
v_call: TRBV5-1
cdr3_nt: TGCGCCAGCAGCCGTGACAGGGGGGACACTGAAGCTTTCTTT
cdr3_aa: CASSRDRGDTEAFF

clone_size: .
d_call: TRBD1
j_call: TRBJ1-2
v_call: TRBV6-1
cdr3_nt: TGTGCCAGCAGACAGGGGGTACATTATGGCTACACCTTC
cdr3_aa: CASRQGVHYGYTF

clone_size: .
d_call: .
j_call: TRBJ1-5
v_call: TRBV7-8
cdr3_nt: TGTGCCAGCAGCTTAGGCACACCTTATAGCAATCAGCCCCAGCATTTT
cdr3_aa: CASSLGTPYSNQPQHF

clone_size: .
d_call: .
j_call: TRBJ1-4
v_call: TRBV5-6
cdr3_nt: TGTGCCAGCAGCGGTCGGCAGGGAGGTGAAAAACTGTTTTTT
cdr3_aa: CASSGRQGGEKLFF

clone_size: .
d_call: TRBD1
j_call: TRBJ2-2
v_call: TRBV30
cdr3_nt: TGTGCCTGGAGTCAACAGGGGGCCTGGGAGCTGTTTTTT
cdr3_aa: CAWSQQGAWELFF

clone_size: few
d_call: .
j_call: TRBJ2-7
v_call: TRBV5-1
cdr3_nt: TGCGCCAGCAGCTTGGCCTTAAACAGGGCATTGCGAGAGCAGTACTTC
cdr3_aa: CASSLALNRALREQYF

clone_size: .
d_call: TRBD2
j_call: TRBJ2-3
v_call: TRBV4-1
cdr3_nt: TGCGCCAGCAGCCAAAGGACTAGCGGAAGTCCTTCAGATACGCAGTATTTT
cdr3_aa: CASSQRTSGSPSDTQYF

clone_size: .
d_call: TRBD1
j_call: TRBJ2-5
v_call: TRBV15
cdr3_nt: TGTGCCACCAGCAGAGAACAGGGGCAAGAGACCCAGTACTTC
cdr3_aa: CATSREQGQETQYF

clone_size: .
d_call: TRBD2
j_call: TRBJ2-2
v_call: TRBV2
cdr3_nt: TGTGCCAGCAGTGCTAGCGGGACCTACACCGGGGAGCTGTTTTTT
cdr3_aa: CASSASGTYTGELFF

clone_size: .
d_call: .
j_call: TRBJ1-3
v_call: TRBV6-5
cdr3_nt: TGTGCCAGCAGTACAGGCAACTCTGGAAACACCATATATTTT
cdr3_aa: CASSTGNSGNTIYF

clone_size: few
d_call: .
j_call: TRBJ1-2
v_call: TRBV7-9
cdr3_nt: TGTGCCACACCCTCATGGGGGGGAAAGAACTATGGCTACACCTTC
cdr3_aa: CATPSWGGKNYGYTF

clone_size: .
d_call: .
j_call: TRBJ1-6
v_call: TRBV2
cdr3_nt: TGTGCCAGCAGTGAAGCGCTTCGGGCAGTTTCACCCCTCCACTTT
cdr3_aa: CASSEALRAVSPLHF

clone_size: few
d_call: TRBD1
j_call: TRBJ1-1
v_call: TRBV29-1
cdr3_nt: TGCAGCGCCATCGGACAGGGGAGAAGCCCTGAAGCTTTCTTT
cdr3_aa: CSAIGQGRSPEAFF

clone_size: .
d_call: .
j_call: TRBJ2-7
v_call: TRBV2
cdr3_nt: TGTGCCAGCATGGCAGTGGGCTACGAGCAGTACTTC
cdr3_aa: CASMAVGYEQYF

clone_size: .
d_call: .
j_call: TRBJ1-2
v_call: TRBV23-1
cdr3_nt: TGCGCCAGCAGTCACCTCCGCTGGGTTCCATATGGCTACACCTTC
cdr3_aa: CASSHLRWVPYGYTF

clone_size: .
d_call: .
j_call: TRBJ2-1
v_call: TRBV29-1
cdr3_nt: TGCAGCGTTGAAGGGCGAGGGGGGTCCTACAATGAGCAGTTCTTC
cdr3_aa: CSVEGRGGSYNEQFF

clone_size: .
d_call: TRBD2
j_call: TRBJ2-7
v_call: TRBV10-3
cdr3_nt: TGTGCCATCAGTGACATAAGCGGGAGGGTCTACGAGCAGTACTTC
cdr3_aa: CAISDISGRVYEQYF

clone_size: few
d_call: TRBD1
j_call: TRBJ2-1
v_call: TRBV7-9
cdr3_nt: TGTGCCAGCAGCTCACAGGGGTCGAGTGAGCAGTTCTTC
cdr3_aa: CASSSQGSSEQFF

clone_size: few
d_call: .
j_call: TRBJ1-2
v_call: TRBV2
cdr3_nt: TGTGCCAGCAGCGACAGCGCCAACTATGGCTACACCTTC
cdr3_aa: CASSDSANYGYTF

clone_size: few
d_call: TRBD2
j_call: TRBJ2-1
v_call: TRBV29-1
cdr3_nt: TGCAGCGTTGAGGTCCGGCTAGCGGGAAAAAACTCCTACAATGAGCAGTTCTTC
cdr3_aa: CSVEVRLAGKNSYNEQFF

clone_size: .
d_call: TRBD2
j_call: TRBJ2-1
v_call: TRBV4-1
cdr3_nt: TGCGCCAGCAGCTGGGATGGCGGGGGACTCCGCTACAATGAGCAGTTCTTC
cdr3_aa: CASSWDGGGLRYNEQFF

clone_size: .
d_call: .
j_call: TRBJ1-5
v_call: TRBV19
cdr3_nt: TGTGCCAGTACCCTTAGCCCGACTGATTACAATCAGCCCCAGCATTTT
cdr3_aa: CASTLSPTDYNQPQHF

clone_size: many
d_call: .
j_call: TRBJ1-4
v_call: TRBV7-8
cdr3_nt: TGTGCCAGCAGCTTAGTCCCTACAACTAATGAAAAACTGTTTTTT
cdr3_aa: CASSLVPTTNEKLFF

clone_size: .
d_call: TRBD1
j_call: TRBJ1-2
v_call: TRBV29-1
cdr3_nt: TGCAGCGTTGTACAGGGGCTGGGAGGCTACACCTTC
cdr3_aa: CSVVQGLGGYTF

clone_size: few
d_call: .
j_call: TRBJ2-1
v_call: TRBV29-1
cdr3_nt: TGCAGCGTTGTGGGGGAACGCTCCTACAATGAGCAGTTCTTC
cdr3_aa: CSVVGERSYNEQFF

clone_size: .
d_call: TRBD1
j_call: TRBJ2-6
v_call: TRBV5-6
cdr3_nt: TGTGCCAGCAGCTTCGACAGGGCCGGGGCCAACGTCCTGACTTTC
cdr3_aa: CASSFDRAGANVLTF

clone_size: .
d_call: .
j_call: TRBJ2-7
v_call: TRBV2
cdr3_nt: TGTGCCAGCAGTGGGGAACGTAACAGGGCTTACGAGCAGTACTTC
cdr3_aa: CASSGERNRAYEQYF

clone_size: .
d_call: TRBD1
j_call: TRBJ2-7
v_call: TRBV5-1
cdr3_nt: TGCGCCAGCAGCTCGACAGGGACATCCTACGAGCAGTACTTC
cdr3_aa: CASSSTGTSYEQYF

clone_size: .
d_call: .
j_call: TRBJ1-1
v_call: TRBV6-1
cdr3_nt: TGTGCCAGCAGTGTACAGGGTATAGGAGCTTTCTTT
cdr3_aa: CASSVQGIGAFF

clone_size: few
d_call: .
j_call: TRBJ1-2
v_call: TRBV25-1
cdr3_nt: TGTGCCAGCAGTGAGTCTTCGATAGCTAACTATGGCTACACCTTC
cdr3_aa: CASSESSIANYGYTF

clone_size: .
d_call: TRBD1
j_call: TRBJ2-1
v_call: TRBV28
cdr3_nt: TGTGCCAGCAGTCTCCGAGTTCTGACAGGGGGCGGGTACAATGAGCAGTTCTTC
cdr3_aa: CASSLRVLTGGGYNEQFF

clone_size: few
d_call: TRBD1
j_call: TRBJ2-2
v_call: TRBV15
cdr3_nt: TGTGCCACCAGCAGAGCGACAGGGGCCCCAACCGGGGAGCTGTTTTTT
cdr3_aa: CATSRATGAPTGELFF

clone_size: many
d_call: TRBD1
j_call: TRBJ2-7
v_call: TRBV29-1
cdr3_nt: TGCAGCGTCCGGACAGGGCAATACGAGCAGTACTTC
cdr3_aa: CSVRTGQYEQYF

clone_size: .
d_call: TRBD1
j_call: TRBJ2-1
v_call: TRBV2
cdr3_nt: TGTGCCAGCAGTGGAGACAGGGCGGTAAATGAGCAGTTCTTC
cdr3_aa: CASSGDRAVNEQFF

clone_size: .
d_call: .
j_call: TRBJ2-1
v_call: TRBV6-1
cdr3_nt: TGTGCCAGCAGTGAAGCGGGTTACAATGAGCAGTTCTTC
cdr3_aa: CASSEAGYNEQFF

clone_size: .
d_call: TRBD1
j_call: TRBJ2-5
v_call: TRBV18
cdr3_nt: TGTGCCAGCTCACCACCAAGAGACAGGGGAGAGACCCAGTACTTC
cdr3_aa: CASSPPRDRGETQYF

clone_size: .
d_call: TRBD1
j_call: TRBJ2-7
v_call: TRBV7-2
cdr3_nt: TGTGCCAGCAGCTTAGCGGGACAGGTCCCCGAGCAGTACTTC
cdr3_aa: CASSLAGQVPEQYF

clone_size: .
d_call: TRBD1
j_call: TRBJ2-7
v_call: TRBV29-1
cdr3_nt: TGCAGCGTGTCCGGGACAGGGGGTTACGAGCAGTACTTC
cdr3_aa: CSVSGTGGYEQYF